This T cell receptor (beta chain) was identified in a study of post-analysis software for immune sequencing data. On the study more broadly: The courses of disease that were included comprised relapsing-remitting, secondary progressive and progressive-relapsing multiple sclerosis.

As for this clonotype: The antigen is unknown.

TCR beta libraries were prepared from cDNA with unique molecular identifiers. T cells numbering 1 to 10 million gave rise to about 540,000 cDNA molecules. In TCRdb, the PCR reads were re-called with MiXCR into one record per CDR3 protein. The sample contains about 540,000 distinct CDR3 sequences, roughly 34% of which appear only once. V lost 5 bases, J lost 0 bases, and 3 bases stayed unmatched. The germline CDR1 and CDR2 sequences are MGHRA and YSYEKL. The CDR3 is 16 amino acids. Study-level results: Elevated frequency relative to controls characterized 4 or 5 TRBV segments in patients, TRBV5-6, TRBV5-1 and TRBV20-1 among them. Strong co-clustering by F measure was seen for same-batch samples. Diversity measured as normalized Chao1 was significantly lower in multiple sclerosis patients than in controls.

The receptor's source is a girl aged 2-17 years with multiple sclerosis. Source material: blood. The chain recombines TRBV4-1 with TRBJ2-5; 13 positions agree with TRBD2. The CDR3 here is CASSSGTSGDQETQYF. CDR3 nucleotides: TGCGCCAGCAGCTCAGGGACTAGCGGGGACCAAGAGACCCAGTACTTC.